This entry is about one TCR beta chain. The source of the sample is a study of blood T cell repertoires in COVID-19. Across the study: Italy, Spain and the United States were the sources of the convalescent and acute COVID-19 samples.

Original analysis: Amplification with reference gene primers provided the estimates of nucleated cell counts. The protocol was immunoSEQ multiplex PCR, while the TCRdb copy is restricted to in-frame clones and leaves out a portion. The V and J calls and clone size were taken over from that table, and D and trimming were inferred from the DNA. This sample carries around 250,000 clones, 88% of them seen once, and the ten largest clones take about 0.7%. This CDR3 is built from 15 residues. Germline V lookup: CDR1 SGHNT, CDR2 YENEEA. V lost 5 bases, J lost 5 bases, and 11 bases stayed unmatched. The TCR originated in a human donor in a cohort sampled during active COVID-19. The specimen was peripheral blood. The chain joins TRBV11-3 to TRBJ2-5, with 7 bases lining up with TRBD2. The CDR3 spells CASSLRQQGGETQYF. The CDR3 DNA follows: TGTGCCAGCAGCCTCCGACAGCAGGGAGGGGAGACCCAGTACTTC. The full variable domain, its missing parts supplied by reference TRBV11-3 and TRBJ2-5, is EAGVVQSPRYKIIEKKQPVAFWCNPISGHNTLYWYLQNLGQGPELLIRYENEEAVDDSQLPKDRFSAERLKGVDSTLKIQPAELGDSAVYLCASSLRQQGGETQYFGPGTRLLVL.